These T cell receptor beta chains were read from a single sample in a study of T cell responses to AZD1222 COVID-19 vaccine. Clones were read by immunoSEQ multiplex PCR, and TCRdb kept only the in-frame ones, dropping some. Among approximately 160,000 clones listed, 94% were seen once. Sequencing used peripheral blood, obtained 28 days after the second AZD1222 dose. Receptors were obtained from an adult who received the AZD1222 COVID-19 vaccine. The CDR3 runs from the conserved cysteine through the conserved F or W. The order of the fields is CDR3 DNA, CDR3 protein, clone size, J gene, D gene, V gene. D genes are given only for firm matches. Not all rows give a size; the values are once, few, many and, for expanded clones, a class.

CDR3nt: TGTGCCAGCAGCTTGGCACCAGAAGAGACCCAGTACTTC
CDR3aa: CASSLAPEETQYF
abundance: once
j_gene: TRBJ2-5
d_gene: -
v_gene: TRBV11-2

CDR3nt: TGTGCCAGTCGGCTAGCGGGAACCTTGGGCACAGATACGCAGTATTTT
CDR3aa: CASRLAGTLGTDTQYF
abundance: -
j_gene: TRBJ2-3
d_gene: TRBD2
v_gene: TRBV19

CDR3nt: TGTGCCAGCCGTGGAGGGGCGGGGTCACCCCTCCACTTT
CDR3aa: CASRGGAGSPLHF
abundance: once
j_gene: TRBJ1-6
d_gene: -
v_gene: TRBV6-4

CDR3nt: TGTGCCAGTAGGAACAGGGGCAATTCACCCCTCCACTTT
CDR3aa: CASRNRGNSPLHF
abundance: -
j_gene: TRBJ1-6
d_gene: TRBD1
v_gene: TRBV19

CDR3nt: TGTGCCAGCAGTTTACAGGGGATCTCTAATGAAAAACTGTTTTTT
CDR3aa: CASSLQGISNEKLFF
abundance: -
j_gene: TRBJ1-4
d_gene: -
v_gene: TRBV27

CDR3nt: TGTGCCTGGCAGACAGCAATTCAAGAGACCCAGTACTTC
CDR3aa: CAWQTAIQETQYF
abundance: -
j_gene: TRBJ2-5
d_gene: -
v_gene: TRBV30

CDR3nt: TGTGCCAGCCGCCGCTTTGAACAGGGGACGGGCGGGGAGCTGTTTTTT
CDR3aa: CASRRFEQGTGGELFF
abundance: -
j_gene: TRBJ2-2
d_gene: TRBD1
v_gene: TRBV9

CDR3nt: TGTGCCAGCAGTTTAACCGGAAACACCATATATTTT
CDR3aa: CASSLTGNTIYF
abundance: once
j_gene: TRBJ1-3
d_gene: -
v_gene: TRBV12-3/TRBV12-4

CDR3nt: TGTGCCACCAGCAGAGGGGGAGGCCCTGGGGCCAACGTCCTGACTTTC
CDR3aa: CATSRGGGPGANVLTF
abundance: -
j_gene: TRBJ2-6
d_gene: -
v_gene: TRBV15

CDR3nt: TGCGCCAGTTGGGACAGGGGTCTGAATGAGCAGTTCTTC
CDR3aa: CASWDRGLNEQFF
abundance: -
j_gene: TRBJ2-1
d_gene: TRBD1
v_gene: TRBV5-1

CDR3nt: TGTGCCTGGAGTCCCACGGTAGGGGGCCCCCTCCATGAGCAGTTCTTC
CDR3aa: CAWSPTVGGPLHEQFF
abundance: -
j_gene: TRBJ2-1
d_gene: TRBD1
v_gene: TRBV30

CDR3nt: TGTGCCAGCAGCTTAGATCCCCTGGACATCTACGAGCAGTACTTC
CDR3aa: CASSLDPLDIYEQYF
abundance: once
j_gene: TRBJ2-7
d_gene: -
v_gene: TRBV11-2

CDR3nt: TGTGCCAGCAGTGAATCTGGGGTCGGCGGCTACACCTTC
CDR3aa: CASSESGVGGYTF
abundance: -
j_gene: TRBJ1-2
d_gene: -
v_gene: TRBV25-1

CDR3nt: TGCGCCAGCAGCTTGGCGGGGGACGAGCAGTACTTC
CDR3aa: CASSLAGDEQYF
abundance: -
j_gene: TRBJ2-7
d_gene: -
v_gene: TRBV5-1

CDR3nt: TGTGCCATCAGTGAGTCTCGGGGTGAAAAACTGTTTTTT
CDR3aa: CAISESRGEKLFF
abundance: -
j_gene: TRBJ1-4
d_gene: -
v_gene: TRBV10-3

CDR3nt: TGTGCCATCAGCCCGGGACGGCGGAACACTGAAGCTTTCTTT
CDR3aa: CAISPGRRNTEAFF
abundance: -
j_gene: TRBJ1-1
d_gene: -
v_gene: TRBV10-3

CDR3nt: TGCAGCGTCCTCTGGGAGACCCAGTACTTC
CDR3aa: CSVLWETQYF
abundance: -
j_gene: TRBJ2-5
d_gene: -
v_gene: TRBV29-1

CDR3nt: TGCGCCAGCAGCCCCATCCGTGGCTCCTACGAGCAGTACTTC
CDR3aa: CASSPIRGSYEQYF
abundance: once
j_gene: TRBJ2-7
d_gene: -
v_gene: TRBV4-1

CDR3nt: TGTGCCAGCAGCCCTCTAACCGGGACAGGGTATGGCTACACCTTC
CDR3aa: CASSPLTGTGYGYTF
abundance: -
j_gene: TRBJ1-2
d_gene: TRBD1
v_gene: TRBV7-2

CDR3nt: TGTGCCAGCGCATGGACAGGGGGAAATGAAAAACTGTTTTTT
CDR3aa: CASAWTGGNEKLFF
abundance: -
j_gene: TRBJ1-4
d_gene: TRBD1
v_gene: TRBV2

CDR3nt: TGTGCCAGCAGCCGCGGACTAGTGGAGGGCGGGGAGCTGTTTTTT
CDR3aa: CASSRGLVEGGELFF
abundance: -
j_gene: TRBJ2-2
d_gene: TRBD2
v_gene: TRBV5-4

CDR3nt: TGTGCCAGTAGTTGGACAGGGTCCAATCAGCCCCAGCATTTT
CDR3aa: CASSWTGSNQPQHF
abundance: once
j_gene: TRBJ1-5
d_gene: TRBD1
v_gene: TRBV19